Shown below are 3 T cell receptor beta chains from a single sample sequenced in a study of glioma-infiltrating T cells. The iRepertoire nested amplicon-rescue multiplex PCR amplified TCR alpha and beta CDR3s from RNA. TCRdb passed the multiplex PCR reads through MiXCR, listing each CDR3 protein once. Of some 130,000 distinct CDR3 sequences in the sample, about 25% were seen once. The specimen sequenced was glioma tissue, nonneoplastic brain tissue, or PBMCs (not recorded which). The receptors were gathered from a human donor with low-grade glioma or glioblastoma, undergoing nonglioma brain surgery, or in good health (not recorded which).

This rearrangement joins TRBV25-1 to TRBJ1-1, with D unclear. This CDR3 spans 13 amino acids. The germline V and J ends were trimmed by 6 bases and 7 bases, with 15 bases remaining between them. CDR1 MGHDK and CDR2 SYGVNS come from the germline V gene. CDR3 coding DNA: TGTGCCAGCAGCTCGATCGGTCCGGGTGAAGCTTTCTTT. It translates to CASSSIGPGEAFF.

Note on this clonotype: A much larger clonotype is one base distant, so this may be a read error. The V and J genes are TRBV6-5 and TRBJ2-1, with TRBD2 matching 7 bases. The CDR3 is 15 amino acids. In germline, CDR1 is MNHEY, CDR2 SVGAGI. This CDR3 is CASSWGGSSYNEKFF. In nucleotides, the CDR3 is TGTGCCAGCAGCTGGGGGGGTTCGTCCTACAATGAGAAGTTCTTC.

This clonotype was seen many times. V gene TRBV20-1 combines with J gene TRBJ2-3, with 8 bases matching TRBD2. CDR1 and CDR2 from the germline V gene are DFQATT and SNEGSKA (reference sequence). V trimming: 0 bases; J trimming: 3 bases; junction bases outside the gene matches: 5. This CDR3 has 15 residues. Here the CDR3 DNA reads TGCAGTGCTAGAGATCCAGCGGGGGAGACAGATACGCAGTATTTT. It translates to CSARDPAGETDTQYF.